The rows below give T cell receptor beta chains drawn from one sample of a study of T-cell reconstitution after alpha-beta-depleted transplantation in children. Using its own MiXCR run on the PCR reads, TCRdb lists one record per CDR3 protein. Altogether about 300,000 distinct CDR3 sequences are present, around 10% being singletons, with the ten largest covering 7.5%. This specimen was PBMCs, taken before TCRalphabeta/CD19-depleted stem cell transplant. The receptors shown here come from a boy in the first two years of life with acute myeloid leukemia, due to receive a stem cell transplant. The CDR3 runs from the conserved cysteine through the conserved F or W. The order of the fields is J gene, V gene, D gene, clone size, CDR3 protein, CDR3 DNA. The D gene is left open where the match is weak. A clone size is listed for some rows: how often the clone was seen (once, few, many), or a class if it is expanded.

>TRBJ1-1|TRBV12-3/TRBV12-4|-|many
CASRMGVRGAFF
TGTGCCAGCAGGATGGGCGTGAGGGGAGCTTTCTTT
>TRBJ1-2|TRBV12-3/TRBV12-4|-|many
CASSLHGYTF
TGTGCCAGCAGTTTACATGGCTACACCTTC
>TRBJ2-1|TRBV15|-|many
CATSPLNSYNEQFF
TGTGCCACCAGCCCGCTTAACTCCTACAATGAGCAGTTCTTC
>TRBJ1-1|TRBV19|TRBD1|many
CASRDSEAFF
TGTGCCAGTCGGGACAGTGAAGCTTTCTTT
>TRBJ2-1|TRBV18|TRBD1|many
CASSPPTGADEQFF
TGTGCCAGCTCACCCCCGACAGGGGCGGATGAGCAGTTCTTC
>TRBJ2-5|TRBV4-2|TRBD2|few
CASSQDRASGGRRETQYF
TGTGCCAGCAGCCAAGATCGGGCTAGCGGGGGACGTCGGGAGACCCAGTACTTC
>TRBJ1-5|TRBV6-5|TRBD1|-
CASSTQDRLYSNQPQHF
TGTGCCAGCAGTACACAGGACAGGCTGTATAGCAATCAGCCCCAGCATTTT
>TRBJ1-1|TRBV9|-|many
CASSVGQVNTEAFF
TGTGCCAGCAGCGTAGGGCAAGTGAACACTGAAGCTTTCTTT
>TRBJ1-1|TRBV5-1|-|many
CASSFDDTEAFF
TGCGCCAGCAGCTTTGACGACACTGAAGCTTTCTTT
>TRBJ2-3|TRBV3-1|TRBD2|-
CASSQASGRNPDTQYF
TGTGCCAGCAGCCAAGCTAGCGGGAGAAACCCAGATACGCAGTATTTT
>TRBJ2-2|TRBV7-9|-|few
CASSLHGGTGELFF
TGTGCCAGCAGCTTACACGGGGGAACCGGGGAGCTGTTTTTT
>TRBJ1-2|TRBV5-1|-|-
CASSFRRDMEGYTF
TGCGCCAGCAGCTTTCGCCGGGACATGGAAGGCTACACCTTC
>TRBJ2-7|TRBV5-1|TRBD1|few
CASSLKGRQGAGEQYF
TGCGCCAGCAGCTTGAAGGGTAGACAGGGGGCTGGCGAGCAGTACTTC
>TRBJ1-1|TRBV6-5|TRBD1|many
CASSPQGENTEAFF
TGTGCCAGCAGCCCACAGGGGGAGAACACTGAAGCTTTCTTT
>TRBJ2-1|TRBV7-9|-|-
CASSLPGEIYNEQFF
TGTGCCAGCAGCTTACCGGGAGAGATCTACAATGAGCAGTTCTTC
>TRBJ2-7|TRBV2|-|many
CASSEGPTAINTYEQYF
TGTGCCAGCAGTGAAGGACCGACAGCGATCAATACCTACGAGCAGTACTTC
>TRBJ2-2|TRBV9|-|-
CASSTGGQGGRTGELFF
TGTGCCAGCAGCACTGGGGGGCAGGGCGGGCGGACCGGGGAGCTGTTTTTT
>TRBJ2-7|TRBV18|TRBD1|few
CASSPKDRIAYEQYF
TGTGCCAGCTCACCAAAGGACAGGATAGCCTACGAGCAGTACTTC
>TRBJ2-1|TRBV29-1|-|many
CSVDGYNEQFF
TGCAGCGTTGACGGATACAATGAGCAGTTCTTC
>TRBJ1-3|TRBV6-1|-|-
CASSVRRIGNTIYF
TGTGCCAGCAGTGTTCGGCGGATTGGAAACACCATATATTTT
>TRBJ2-1|TRBV7-6|-|many
CASSFGQYNEQFF
TGTGCCAGCAGCTTCGGACAGTACAATGAGCAGTTCTTC
>TRBJ2-3|TRBV7-6|-|many
CASSLATTYLTDTQYF
TGTGCCAGCAGCTTGGCGACCACCTACCTCACAGATACGCAGTATTTT
>TRBJ2-6|TRBV20-1|-|few
CSARDLGANVLTF
TGCAGTGCTAGAGATCTCGGGGCCAACGTCCTGACTTTC
>TRBJ2-7|TRBV11-2|TRBD1|many
CASSLAGQASYEQYF
TGTGCCAGCAGCTTAGCGGGACAGGCCTCCTACGAGCAGTACTTC
>TRBJ2-7|TRBV7-7|-|many
CASSLALSEEQYF
TGTGCTAGCAGCTTAGCGTTGAGCGAAGAGCAGTACTTC
>TRBJ2-2|TRBV28|-|many
CASSVTANTGELFF
TGTGCCAGCAGTGTCACCGCGAACACCGGGGAGCTGTTTTTT
>TRBJ2-3|TRBV28|-|many
CASSSVGTDTQYF
TGTGCCAGCAGTTCAGTAGGGACAGATACGCAGTATTTT
>TRBJ2-7|TRBV2|-|-
CASSRWAYDQYF
TGTGCCAGCAGTCGATGGGCCTACGACCAGTACTTC
>TRBJ2-7|TRBV28|-|many
CASTPRGVHEQYF
TGTGCCAGCACTCCGAGGGGGGTACACGAGCAGTACTTC
>TRBJ2-1|TRBV4-1|TRBD2|-
CASSRTLAGGNNEQFF
TGCGCCAGCAGCCGGACCCTAGCGGGAGGTAACAATGAGCAGTTCTTC
>TRBJ2-1|TRBV20-1|TRBD2|-
CSVPGLASYNQQFF
TGCAGTGTCCCGGGACTAGCCTCCTACAATCAGCAGTTCTTC
>TRBJ2-1|TRBV11-2|TRBD2|many
CASSLDGLAVFSYNEQFF
TGTGCCAGCAGCTTAGACGGACTAGCGGTTTTCTCCTACAATGAGCAGTTCTTC
>TRBJ2-3|TRBV28|-|many
CASNTGICTDTQYF
TGTGCCAGCAATACAGGGATTTGCACAGATACGCAGTATTTT
>TRBJ2-2|TRBV11-2|TRBD2|many
CASSTRMTSVGTGELFF
TGTGCCAGCAGCACGCGGATGACTAGCGTTGGCACCGGGGAGCTGTTTTTT
>TRBJ2-7|TRBV29-1|-|many
CSARDQSNYEQYF
TGCAGCGCAAGGGATCAATCCAACTACGAGCAGTACTTC
>TRBJ2-7|TRBV11-2|-|few
CASSFFFEGGPGSYEQYF
TGTGCCAGCAGCTTTTTTTTCGAGGGGGGGCCAGGCTCCTACGAGCAGTACTTC
>TRBJ1-6|TRBV12-3/TRBV12-4|TRBD1|many
CASSFITGTAFFQPLHF
TGTGCCAGCAGTTTTATAACCGGGACAGCCTTTTTTCAACCCCTCCACTTT
>TRBJ1-4|TRBV12-3/TRBV12-4|TRBD1|few
CASSPRTGTEKLFF
TGTGCCAGCAGTCCAAGGACAGGGACGGAAAAACTGTTTTTT
>TRBJ1-4|TRBV7-8|TRBD1|many
CASSSVGTGFEKLFF
TGTGCCAGCAGCTCAGTGGGGACAGGGTTTGAAAAACTGTTTTTT
>TRBJ2-3|TRBV29-1|-|many
CSVDADTQYF
TGCAGCGTGGACGCAGATACGCAGTATTTT
>TRBJ2-1|TRBV4-3|-|many
CASSQSDGSSYNEQFF
TGCGCCAGCAGCCAAAGTGATGGGAGCTCCTACAATGAGCAGTTCTTC
>TRBJ2-7|TRBV5-1|-|few
CASSLEPYYEQYF
TGCGCCAGCAGCTTGGAACCCTACTACGAGCAGTACTTC
>TRBJ1-5|TRBV2|-|few
CASRPTGLMTQHF
TGTGCCAGCAGACCGACAGGACTTATGACCCAGCATTTT
>TRBJ2-7|TRBV7-2|TRBD2|many
CASSSRAGGSSYEQYF
TGTGCCAGCAGTTCAAGAGCGGGAGGGAGCTCCTACGAGCAGTACTTC
>TRBJ1-2|TRBV20-1|-|-
CSARVRGLEGYTF
TGCAGTGCTAGAGTTCGGGGTTTAGAGGGCTACACCTTC
>TRBJ1-1|TRBV5-5|-|few
CASSFSGPEAFF
TGTGCCAGCAGCTTCAGCGGGCCTGAAGCTTTCTTT